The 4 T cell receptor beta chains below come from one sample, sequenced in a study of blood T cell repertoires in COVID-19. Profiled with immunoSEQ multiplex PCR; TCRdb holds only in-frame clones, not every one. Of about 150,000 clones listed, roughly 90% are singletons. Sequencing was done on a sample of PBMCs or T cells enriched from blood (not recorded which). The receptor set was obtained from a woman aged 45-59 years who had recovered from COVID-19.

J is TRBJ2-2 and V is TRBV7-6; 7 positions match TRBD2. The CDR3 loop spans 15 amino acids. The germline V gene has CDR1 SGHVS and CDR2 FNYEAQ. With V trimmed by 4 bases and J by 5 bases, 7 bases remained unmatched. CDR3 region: CASSSRLGGTGELFF. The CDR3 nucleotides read TGTGCCAGCAGCTCGAGACTCGGGGGGACCGGGGAGCTGTTTTTT.

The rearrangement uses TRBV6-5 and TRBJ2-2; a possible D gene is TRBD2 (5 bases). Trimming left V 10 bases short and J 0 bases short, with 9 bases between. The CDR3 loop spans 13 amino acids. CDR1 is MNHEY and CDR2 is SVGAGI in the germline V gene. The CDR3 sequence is CATSAANTGELFF. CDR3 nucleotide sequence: TGTGCCACCTCAGCGGCGAACACCGGGGAGCTGTTTTTT.

Here the CDR3 reads CASWDSKETQYF. The CDR3 DNA reads as TGTGCCAGCTGGGACAGCAAAGAGACCCAGTACTTC. J is TRBJ2-5 and V is TRBV27, with 7 bases that match TRBD1. The CDR3 covers 12 residues. The germline CDR1 and CDR2 sequences are MNHEY and SMNVEV (reference sequence). J was trimmed by 3 bases and V by 8 bases; bases with no gene match: 3.

CDR3 loop: CAVGAGGYEQYF. DNA for the CDR3: TGTGCCGTGGGGGCGGGGGGCTACGAGCAGTACTTC. The chain recombines TRBV27 with TRBJ2-7; 8 bases agree with TRBD2. The germline CDR1 and CDR2 sequences are MNHEY and SMNVEV (reference sequence). Germline trimming cut 11 bases from V and 3 bases from J; bases unmatched to any gene: 6. The CDR3 runs to 12 residues.